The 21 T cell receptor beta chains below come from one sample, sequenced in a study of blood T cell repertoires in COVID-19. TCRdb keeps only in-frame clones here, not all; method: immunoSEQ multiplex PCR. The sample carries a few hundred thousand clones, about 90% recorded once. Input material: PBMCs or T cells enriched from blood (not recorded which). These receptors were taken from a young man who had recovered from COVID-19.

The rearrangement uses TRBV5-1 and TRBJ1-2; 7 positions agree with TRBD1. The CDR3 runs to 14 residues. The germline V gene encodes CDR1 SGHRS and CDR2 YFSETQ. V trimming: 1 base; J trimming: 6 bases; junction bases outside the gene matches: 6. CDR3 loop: CASSLRQGDHGYTF. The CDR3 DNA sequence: TGCGCCAGCAGCTTGCGCCAGGGGGATCATGGCTACACCTTC.

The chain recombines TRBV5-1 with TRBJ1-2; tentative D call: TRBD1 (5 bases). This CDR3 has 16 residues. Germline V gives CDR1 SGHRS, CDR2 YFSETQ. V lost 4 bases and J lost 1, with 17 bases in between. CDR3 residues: CASSPLLAGYNYGYTF. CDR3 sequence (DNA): TGCGCCAGCAGCCCTCTCCTGGCAGGGTATAACTATGGCTACACCTTC. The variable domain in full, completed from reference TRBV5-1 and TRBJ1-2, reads KAGVTQTPRYLIKTRGQQVTLSCSPISGHRSVSWYQQTPGQGLQFLFEYFSETQRNKGNFPGRFSGRQFSNSRSEMNVSTLELGDSALYLCASSPLLAGYNYGYTFGSGTRLTVV.

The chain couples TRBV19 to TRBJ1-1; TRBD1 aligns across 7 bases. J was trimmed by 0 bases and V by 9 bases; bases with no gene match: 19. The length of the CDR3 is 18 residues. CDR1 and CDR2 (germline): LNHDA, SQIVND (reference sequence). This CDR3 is CASSGGKWTGPMNTEAFF. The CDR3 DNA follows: TGTGCCAGCAGTGGGGGTAAATGGACAGGCCCGATGAACACTGAAGCTTTCTTT.

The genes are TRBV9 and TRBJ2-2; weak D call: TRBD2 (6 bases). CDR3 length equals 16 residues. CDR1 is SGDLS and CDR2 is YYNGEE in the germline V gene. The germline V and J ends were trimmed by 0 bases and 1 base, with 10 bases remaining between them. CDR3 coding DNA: TGTGCCAGCAGCGTAGCCGGGACTGGGAACACCGGGGAGCTGTTTTTT. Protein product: CASSVAGTGNTGELFF. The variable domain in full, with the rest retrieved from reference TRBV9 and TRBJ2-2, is DSGVTQTPKHLITATGQRVTLRCSPRSGDLSVYWYQQSLDQGLQFLIQYYNGEERAKGNILERFSAQQFPDLHSELNLSSLELGDSALYFCASSVAGTGNTGELFFGEGSRLTVL.

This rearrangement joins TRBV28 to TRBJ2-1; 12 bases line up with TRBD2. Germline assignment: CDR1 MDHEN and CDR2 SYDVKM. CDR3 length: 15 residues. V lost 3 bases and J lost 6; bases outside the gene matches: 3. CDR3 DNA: TGTGCCAGCAGTTTCCTAGCGGGAGGGAGCAATGAGCAGTTCTTC. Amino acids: CASSFLAGGSNEQFF.

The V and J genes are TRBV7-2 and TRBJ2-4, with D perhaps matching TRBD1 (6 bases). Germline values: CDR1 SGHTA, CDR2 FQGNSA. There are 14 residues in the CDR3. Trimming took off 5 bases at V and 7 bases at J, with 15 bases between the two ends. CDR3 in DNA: TGTGCCAGCAGCCCATCCGGGACACTCAACATTCAGTACTTC. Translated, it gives CASSPSGTLNIQYF.

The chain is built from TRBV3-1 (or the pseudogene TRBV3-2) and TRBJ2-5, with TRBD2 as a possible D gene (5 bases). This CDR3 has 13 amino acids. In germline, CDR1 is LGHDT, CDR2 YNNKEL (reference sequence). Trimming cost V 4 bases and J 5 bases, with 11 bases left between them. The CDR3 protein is CASSRLTSETQYF. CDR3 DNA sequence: TGTGCCAGCAGCCGACTAACCTCCGAGACCCAGTACTTC.

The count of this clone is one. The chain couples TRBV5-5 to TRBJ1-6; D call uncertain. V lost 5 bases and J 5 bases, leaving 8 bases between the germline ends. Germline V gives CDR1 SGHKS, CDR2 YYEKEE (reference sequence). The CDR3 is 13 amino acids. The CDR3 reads CASSYQNNSPLHF. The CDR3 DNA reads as TGTGCCAGCAGTTATCAGAATAATTCACCCCTCCACTTT.

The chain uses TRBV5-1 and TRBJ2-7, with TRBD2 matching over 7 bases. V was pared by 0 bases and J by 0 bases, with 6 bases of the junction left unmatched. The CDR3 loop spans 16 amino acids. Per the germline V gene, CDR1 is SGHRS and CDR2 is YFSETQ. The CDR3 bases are TGCGCCAGCAGCTTGGTACCAGCGGGGAGCTCCTACGAGCAGTACTTC. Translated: CASSLVPAGSSYEQYF.

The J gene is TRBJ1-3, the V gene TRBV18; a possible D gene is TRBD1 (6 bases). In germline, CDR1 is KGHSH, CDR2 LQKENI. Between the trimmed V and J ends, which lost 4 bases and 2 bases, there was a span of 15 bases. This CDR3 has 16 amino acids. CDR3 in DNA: TGTGCCAGCTCACAAAGCCCCTCAGGGGCTGGAAACACCATATATTTT. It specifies CASSQSPSGAGNTIYF.

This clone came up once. CDR3 sequence: CASSVQGASYNEQFF. CDR3 nucleotide sequence: TGTGCCAGCTCAGTCCAGGGGGCCTCCTACAATGAGCAGTTCTTC. The chain carries TRBV18 and TRBJ2-1; 8 bases match TRBD1. Germline CDR1 KGHSH, CDR2 LQKENI. This CDR3 is 15 amino acids long. The V segment lost 5 bases and the J segment 0 bases; nucleotides outside the gene matches: 3. Full variable domain (rest looked up from reference TRBV18 and TRBJ2-1): NAGVMQNPRHLVRRRGQEARLRCSPMKGHSHVYWYRQLPEEGLKFMVYLQKENIIDESGMPKERFSAEFPKEGPSILRIQQVVRGDSAAYFCASSVQGASYNEQFFGPGTRLTVL.

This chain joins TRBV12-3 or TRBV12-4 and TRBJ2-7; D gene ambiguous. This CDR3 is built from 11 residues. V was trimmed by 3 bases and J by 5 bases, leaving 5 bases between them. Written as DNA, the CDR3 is TGTGCCAGCAGTTTCCGTAACGAGCAGTACTTC. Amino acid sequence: CASSFRNEQYF.

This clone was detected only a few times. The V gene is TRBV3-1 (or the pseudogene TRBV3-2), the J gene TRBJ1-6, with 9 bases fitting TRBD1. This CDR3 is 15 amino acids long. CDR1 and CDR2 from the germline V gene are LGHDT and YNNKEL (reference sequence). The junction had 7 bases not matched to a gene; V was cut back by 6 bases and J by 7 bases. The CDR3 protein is CASSHNRGQNSPLHF. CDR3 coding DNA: TGTGCCAGCAGTCATAACAGGGGGCAAAATTCACCCCTCCACTTT.

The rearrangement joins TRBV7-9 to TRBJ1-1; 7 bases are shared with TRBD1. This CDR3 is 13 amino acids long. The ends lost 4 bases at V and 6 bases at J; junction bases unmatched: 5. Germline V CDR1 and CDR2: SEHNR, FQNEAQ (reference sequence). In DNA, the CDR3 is TGTGCCAGCAGCTCTACAGGGGAGGCTGAAGCTTTCTTT. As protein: CASSSTGEAEAFF.

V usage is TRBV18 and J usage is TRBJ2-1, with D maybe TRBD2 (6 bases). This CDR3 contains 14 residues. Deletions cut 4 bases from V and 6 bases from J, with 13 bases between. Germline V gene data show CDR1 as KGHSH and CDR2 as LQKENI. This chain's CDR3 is CASSLGGVSNEQFF. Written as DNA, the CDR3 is TGTGCCAGCTCACTAGGAGGGGTGTCCAATGAGCAGTTCTTC.

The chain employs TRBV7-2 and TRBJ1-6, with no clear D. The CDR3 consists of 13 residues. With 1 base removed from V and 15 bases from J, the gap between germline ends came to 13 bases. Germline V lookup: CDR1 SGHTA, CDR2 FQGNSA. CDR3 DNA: TGTGCCAGCAGCTTAGACCTTGGCCGAAGCCTCCACTTT. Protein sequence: CASSLDLGRSLHF.

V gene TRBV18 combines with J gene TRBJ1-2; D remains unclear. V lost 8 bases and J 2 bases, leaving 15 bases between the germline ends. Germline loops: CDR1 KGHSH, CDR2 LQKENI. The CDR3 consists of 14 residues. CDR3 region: CASRVGEGNYGYTF. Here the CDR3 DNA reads TGTGCCAGCCGCGTCGGGGAGGGAAACTATGGCTACACCTTC.

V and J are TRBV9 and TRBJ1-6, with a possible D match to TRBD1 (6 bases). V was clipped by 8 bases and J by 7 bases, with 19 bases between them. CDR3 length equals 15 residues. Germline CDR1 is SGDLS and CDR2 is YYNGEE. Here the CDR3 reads CASRKGQGVNSPLHF. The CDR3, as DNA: TGTGCCAGTCGAAAGGGACAAGGGGTGAATTCACCCCTCCACTTT. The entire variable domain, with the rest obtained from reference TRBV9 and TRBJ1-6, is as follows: DSGVTQTPKHLITATGQRVTLRCSPRSGDLSVYWYQQSLDQGLQFLIQYYNGEERAKGNILERFSAQQFPDLHSELNLSSLELGDSALYFCASRKGQGVNSPLHFGNGTRLTVT.

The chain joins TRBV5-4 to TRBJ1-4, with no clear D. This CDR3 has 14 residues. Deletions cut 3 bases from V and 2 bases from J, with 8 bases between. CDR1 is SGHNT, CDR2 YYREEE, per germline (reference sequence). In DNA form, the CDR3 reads TGTGCCAGCAGCTCTAGAGGGACTAATGAAAAACTGTTTTTT. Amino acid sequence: CASSSRGTNEKLFF. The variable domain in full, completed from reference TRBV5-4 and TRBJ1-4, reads ETGVTQSPTHLIKTRGQQVTLRCSSQSGHNTVSWYQQALGQGPQFIFQYYREEENGRGNFPPRFSGLQFPNYSSELNVNALELDDSALYLCASSSRGTNEKLFFGSGTQLSVL.

The CDR3 loop is CAWSGMGGGNEQFF. CDR3 in DNA: TGTGCCTGGAGTGGAATGGGTGGGGGGAATGAGCAGTTCTTC. The chain employs TRBV30 and TRBJ2-1; perhaps TRBD2 as D (6 bases). Deletions cut 1 base from V and 7 bases from J, with 14 bases between. From germline, CDR1 is GTSNPN and CDR2 SVGIG (reference sequence). CDR3 size: 14 residues.

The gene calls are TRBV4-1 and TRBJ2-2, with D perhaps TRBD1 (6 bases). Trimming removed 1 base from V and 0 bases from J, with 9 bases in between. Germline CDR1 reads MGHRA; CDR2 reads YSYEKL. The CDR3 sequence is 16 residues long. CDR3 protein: CASSQASGANTGELFF. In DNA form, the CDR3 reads TGCGCCAGCAGCCAAGCATCAGGGGCGAACACCGGGGAGCTGTTTTTT.